This T cell receptor (beta chain) was sequenced in a study of immune cell composition in non-small cell lung cancer. Study conclusions and caveats: No significant correlation existed between pack-years smoked and tumour clonality.

The J segment lost 1 base and the V segment lost 5 bases, leaving 7 bases of the junction unmatched. The length of the CDR3 is 15 residues. Germline V gene data show CDR1 as SQVTM and CDR2 as ANQGSEA. Only in-frame clones appear in the TCRdb table, and some are missing; sequencing was by immunoSEQ multiplex PCR. The sample has some 5,100 clones; about 80% are singletons. With regard to this clone: Its antigen is undetermined.

The clonotype comes from a human donor with non-small cell lung cancer. The chain carries TRBV29-1 and TRBJ2-1, with 8 bases identical to TRBD1. Sequencing input: lung tumor tissue. The CDR3 spells CSVSPGGRSYNEQFF. The DNA for the CDR3 is TGCAGCGTTTCCCCAGGGGGCAGGTCCTACAATGAGCAGTTCTTC.